The sequence of this T cell receptor beta chain was determined in a study of blood T cell repertoires in COVID-19. Study information: Specimens from acute and convalescent COVID-19 originated in the United States, Italy and Spain. The analysed material was cDNA or gDNA that came from T cells, B-cell-depleted T cells, or PBMCs.

The repertoire was sequenced with immunoSEQ multiplex PCR; TCRdb's copy has only in-frame clones and lacks some. The table has about 260,000 clones, around 87% seen once; the top ten hold about 2.2%. The receptor was isolated from a woman in her forties or fifties who had recovered from COVID-19. Sequences were obtained from peripheral blood.

CDR3 sequence reads: CASSVFRTANYGYTF. CDR3 in DNA: TGTGCCAGCAGCGTATTTAGGACAGCTAACTATGGCTACACCTTC. The gene calls are TRBV9 and TRBJ1-2; TRBD1 is a possible D gene (6 bases). V lost 1 base, J lost 0 bases, and 10 bases lay in between. CDR1 is SGDLS and CDR2 is YYNGEE in the germline V gene. The CDR3 has 15 amino acids.